These T cell receptor beta chains were read from a single sample in a study of blood T cell repertoires in COVID-19. Using immunoSEQ multiplex PCR, the repertoire was profiled, and TCRdb retains in-frame clones only, with some absent. The table lists a few hundred thousand clones, 85% of them singletons. The specimen sequenced was peripheral blood. Receptors originate from a woman aged 18-29 years with acute or convalescent COVID-19. The CDR3 runs from the conserved cysteine through the conserved F or W. A D gene is named only where the DNA matches it firmly. Only some rows state a clone size, as once, few, many or a class for expanded clones.

D	V	J	size	DNA	CDR3
TRBD2	TRBV10-3	TRBJ2-7	.	TGTGCCATCGGGACTAGCGGGACCTACGAGCAGTACTTC	CAIGTSGTYEQYF
.	TRBV19	TRBJ2-7	.	TGTGCCAGTAGTATAGGGCGGAACTCCTACGAGCAGTACTTC	CASSIGRNSYEQYF
TRBD1	TRBV11-2	TRBJ1-6	.	TGTGCCAGCAGCACTACCGGGACAGGGGGATATTCACCCCTCCACTTT	CASSTTGTGGYSPLHF
TRBD1	TRBV2	TRBJ1-4	.	TGTGCCAGCAGACCGGGACAGACTAATGAAAAACTGTTTTTT	CASRPGQTNEKLFF
TRBD1	TRBV5-1	TRBJ2-1	once	TGCGCCAGCAGCGGCGGACAGGGCAATCGTGAGCAGTTCTTC	CASSGGQGNREQFF
.	TRBV5-5	TRBJ1-6	.	TGTGCCAGCAGCACCTGGTTCTCCCTTAGTTCACCCCTCCACTTT	CASSTWFSLSSPLHF
TRBD2	TRBV7-9	TRBJ2-7	.	TGTGCCAGCAGCTCCGGGACTAGCGAGTTATACGAGCAGTACTTC	CASSSGTSELYEQYF
.	TRBV18	TRBJ2-3	.	TGTGCCAGCTCCCCGCGGCAGGGGGGAACAGATACGCAGTATTTT	CASSPRQGGTDTQYF
TRBD1	TRBV6-1	TRBJ2-1	once	TGTGCCAGCAGTGAATGGGGACAGGGTTATTACAATGAGCAGTTCTTC	CASSEWGQGYYNEQFF
.	TRBV29-1	TRBJ1-1	.	TGCAGCTCGGGGGGGGCAGAAGCTTTCTTT	CSSGGAEAFF
TRBD2	TRBV28	TRBJ2-3	once	TGTGCCAGCAGTACCCTCAGCGGGAGGTGGTACACAGATACGCAGTATTTT	CASSTLSGRWYTDTQYF
TRBD2	TRBV11-2	TRBJ2-7	.	TGTGCCAGCAGCTTAGCCGTAGCGGGGATCCCCTACGAGCAGTACTTC	CASSLAVAGIPYEQYF